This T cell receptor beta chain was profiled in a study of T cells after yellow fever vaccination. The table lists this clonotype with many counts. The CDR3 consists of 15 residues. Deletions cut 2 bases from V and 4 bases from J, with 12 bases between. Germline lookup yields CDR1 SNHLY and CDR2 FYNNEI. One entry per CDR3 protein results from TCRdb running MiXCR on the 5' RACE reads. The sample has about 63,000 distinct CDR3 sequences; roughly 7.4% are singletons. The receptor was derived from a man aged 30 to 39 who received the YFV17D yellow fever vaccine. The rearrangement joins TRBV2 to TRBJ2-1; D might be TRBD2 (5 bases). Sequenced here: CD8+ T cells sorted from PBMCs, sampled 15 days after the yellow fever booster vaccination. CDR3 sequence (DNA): TGTGCCAGCAGTGAAAGGGAGCGGTCTTACAATGAGCAGTTCTTC. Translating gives CASSERERSYNEQFF.